This T cell receptor beta chain originates from a study of PD-1 blockade in classical Hodgkin lymphoma. General study results and limits: Baseline diversity was lower in partial responders and progressors than complete responders.

TCRdb's table, derived via immunoSEQ multiplex PCR, lists solely in-frame clones and lacks some. Of over 70,000 clones in the sample, 90% were seen once. Indicated time point: cycle 4 day 1 (C4D1), after 6 weeks of nivolumab. Autologous stem cell transplantation was followed by relapse in every patient, and brentuximab vedotin exposure varied. Notes on this clone: The antigen remains undetermined.

V was clipped by 5 bases and J by 4 bases; unmatched bases: 7. CDR1 SGHAT and CDR2 FQNNGV come from the germline V gene. The CDR3 consists of 15 residues. This TCR came from a human donor with classical Hodgkin lymphoma. V and J are TRBV11-2 and TRBJ2-7; the match to TRBD1 covers 11 bases. The sample here was peripheral blood mononuclear cells (PBMCs), taken before the fourth cycle of nivolumab. The CDR3 is CASSPWTGGFYEQYF. DNA for the CDR3: TGTGCCAGCAGCCCCTGGACAGGGGGCTTTTACGAGCAGTACTTC.